These 28 T cell receptor beta chains share one sample of origin, sequenced in a study of cytomegalovirus exposure and HLA in healthy donors. The primer mix had 60 Vbeta and 13 Jbeta primers. Method: immunoSEQ multiplex PCR; TCRdb's copy keeps in-frame clones and lacks some. This sample has fewer than 250,000 clones, with around 83% found just once. Sequenced: PBMCs. These receptor sequences come from a girl aged 10 to 17 in good health and CMV-seronegative.

The V call is TRBV5-1, the J call TRBJ1-1; D possibly corresponds to TRBD1 (6 bases). V lost 4 bases and J 7 bases, leaving 14 bases between the germline ends. The CDR3 totals 13 residues. The germline V gene has CDR1 SGHRS and CDR2 YFSETQ. The CDR3 protein is CASSRYDRSEAFF. In nucleotides, the CDR3 is TGCGCCAGCAGCCGATACGACAGGAGTGAAGCTTTCTTT.

J is TRBJ2-5 and V is TRBV10-3; D is perhaps TRBD2 (6 bases). The germline V gene encodes CDR1 ENHRY and CDR2 SYGVKD. With 2 bases removed from V and 2 bases from J, the gap between germline ends came to 12 bases. This CDR3 has 15 amino acids. The CDR3 bases are TGTGCCATCAGTGAGGCATCTAGCGTGCAAGAGACCCAGTACTTC. This gives the protein CAISEASSVQETQYF.

The J gene is TRBJ2-1, the V gene TRBV6-5; 7 bases align to TRBD2. Germline V lookup: CDR1 MNHEY, CDR2 SVGAGI. J gave up 5 bases and V 5 bases, and 6 bases lay outside the gene matches. The length of the CDR3 is 14 residues. The CDR3 coding sequence is TGTGCCAGCAGTCGGGGACTAAACGACAATGAGCAGTTCTTC. This codes for CASSRGLNDNEQFF.

The chain carries TRBV9 and TRBJ2-7; a weak D match, TRBD1 (7 bases). This CDR3 contains 16 residues. Between the trimmed V and J ends, which lost 4 bases and 1 base, there was a span of 18 bases. Per germline, CDR1 SGDLS and CDR2 YYNGEE. This chain's CDR3 is CASSLTQGGSSYEQYF. The CDR3 bases are TGTGCCAGCAGCTTGACGCAGGGGGGATCATCCTACGAGCAGTACTTC.

The chain joins TRBV6-6 to TRBJ1-4; D is ambiguous. Germline CDR1 reads MNHNY; CDR2 reads SVGAGI (reference sequence). CDR3 length: 14 amino acids. The V gene lost 6 bases and the J gene lost 7 bases, with 15 bases spanning the gap. Here the CDR3 DNA reads TGTGCCAGCAGCCATTCTCTACGGGGTGAAAAACTGTTTTTT. This encodes CASSHSLRGEKLFF.

CDR3 sequence (DNA): TGTGCCAGCAGCGTAGACGGGAGACCCACAGATACGCAGTATTTT. This translates into CASSVDGRPTDTQYF. The chain couples TRBV9 to TRBJ2-3; possibly TRBD2 for D (6 bases). Trimming removed 0 bases at V and 2 bases at J, with 10 bases between. The CDR3 runs to 15 residues. Germline CDR1 is SGDLS and CDR2 is YYNGEE. Full variable domain (rest looked up from reference TRBV9 and TRBJ2-3): DSGVTQTPKHLITATGQRVTLRCSPRSGDLSVYWYQQSLDQGLQFLIQYYNGEERAKGNILERFSAQQFPDLHSELNLSSLELGDSALYFCASSVDGRPTDTQYFGPGTRLTVL.

About this clone: This same CDR3 is encoded by further DNA sequences in the sample. The rearrangement joins TRBV29-1 to TRBJ1-2; D call uncertain. CDR1 and CDR2 (germline): SQVTM, ANQGSEA. V was trimmed by 4 bases and J by 8 bases, leaving 8 bases between them. CDR3 length: 10 residues. The CDR3 sequence: CSVAGNGYTF. Here the CDR3 DNA reads TGCAGCGTTGCCGGGAACGGCTACACCTTC.

The CDR3 nucleotides read TGTGCCAGCAGCGGATCCGGGACTAGCGGGGTGGCAGATACGCAGTATTTT. Translating gives CASSGSGTSGVADTQYF. The chain combines TRBV13 with TRBJ2-3, with 13 nucleotides matching TRBD2. There are 17 residues in the CDR3. The V segment lost 5 bases and the J segment 4 bases; nucleotides outside the gene matches: 9. Germline V CDR1 and CDR2: PRHDT, FYEKMQ (reference sequence).

The genes are TRBV10-3 and TRBJ2-3, with D tentatively TRBD1 (5 bases). The CDR3 length is 12 residues. V gave up 2 bases and J gave up 6 bases, with 6 bases separating them. CDR1 is ENHRY and CDR2 is SYGVKD in the germline V gene. This CDR3 reads CAISEGADTQYF. CDR3 coding DNA: TGTGCCATCAGTGAGGGGGCGGATACGCAGTATTTT.

This chain joins TRBV11-1 and TRBJ2-6, with D tentatively TRBD1 (5 bases). The CDR3 consists of 16 residues. Germline V gene sequence: CDR1 SGHAT, CDR2 FQDESV (reference sequence). Trimming removed 1 base from V and 4 bases from J, with 11 bases in between. The CDR3 loop reads CASSLGVGVGANVLTF. The CDR3 coding sequence is TGTGCCAGCAGCTTAGGAGTAGGGGTCGGGGCCAACGTCCTGACTTTC.

This clone was detected only a few times. J is TRBJ1-4 and V is TRBV6-5, with D possibly TRBD1 on 5 matching bases. The CDR3 contains 14 residues. V was shortened by 3 bases and J by 4 bases, with 9 bases between the two germline ends. Germline V CDR1 and CDR2: MNHEY, SVGAGI. CDR3 sequence: CASSYGRDNEKLFF. Here the CDR3 DNA reads TGTGCCAGCAGTTATGGCAGGGATAATGAAAAACTGTTTTTT.

The chain combines TRBV27 with TRBJ1-6; 7 nucleotides align to TRBD1. With 6 bases clipped from V and 6 bases from J, the junction kept 8 bases outside the gene matches. This CDR3 contains 15 residues. CDR1 is MNHEY, CDR2 SMNVEV, per germline (reference sequence). The CDR3 DNA sequence: TGTGCCAGCAGCGGACAGGCCAGTGGTAATTCACCCCTCCACTTT. This encodes CASSGQASGNSPLHF.

The chain joins TRBV11-3 to TRBJ2-5; 8 nucleotides align to TRBD1. Germline-derived CDR1 and CDR2 are SGHNT and YENEEA. Germline trimming cut 5 bases from V and 3 bases from J; bases unmatched to any gene: 2. The CDR3 runs 13 residues. The CDR3 spells CASSKTGEETQYF. CDR3 bases: TGTGCCAGCAGCAAGACAGGGGAAGAGACCCAGTACTTC.

The gene calls are TRBV4-3 and TRBJ1-2; 9 bases line up with TRBD1. Germline V lookup: CDR1 LGHNA, CDR2 YSLEER. This CDR3 spans 15 amino acids. V lost 5 bases and J lost 5; bases outside the gene matches: 9. As DNA, the CDR3 is TGCGCCAGCAGCTTAGGGACAGGGTTTGGGTATGGCTACACCTTC. This translates into CASSLGTGFGYGYTF.

The CDR3 nucleotides are TGTGCCAGCAGTCCCTGGGACAGGCAGGTGGAAAAACTGTTTTTT. This gives the protein CASSPWDRQVEKLFF. The chain employs TRBV28 and TRBJ1-4, with TRBD1 identical over 8 bases. The length of the CDR3 is 15 residues. V was clipped by 5 bases and J by 8 bases; unmatched bases: 10. Germline values: CDR1 MDHEN, CDR2 SYDVKM.

The chain carries TRBV2 and TRBJ1-5; TRBD1 agrees at 8 bases. Germline trimming cut 7 bases from V and 6 bases from J; bases unmatched to any gene: 11. CDR1 is SNHLY, CDR2 FYNNEI, per germline. This CDR3 contains 15 residues. The CDR3 spells CASTTQGGITQPQHF. CDR3 DNA sequence: TGTGCCAGCACAACACAGGGGGGGATCACTCAGCCCCAGCATTTT.

V usage is TRBV27 and J usage is TRBJ2-2, with TRBD2 matching 8 bases. The junction had 7 bases not matched to a gene; V was cut back by 2 bases and J by 5 bases. Germline lookup yields CDR1 MNHEY and CDR2 SMNVEV (reference sequence). This CDR3 comprises 16 residues. CDR3 residues: CASSLGLAGSTGELFF. CDR3 DNA sequence: TGTGCCAGCAGTTTAGGCCTAGCGGGTTCTACCGGGGAGCTGTTTTTT.

The rearrangement uses TRBV2 and TRBJ1-5; D is perhaps TRBD1 (5 bases). The CDR3 covers 13 residues. The V gene's germline CDR1 is SNHLY and CDR2 FYNNEI. V lost 8 bases and J 3 bases, leaving 11 bases between the germline ends. CDR3 sequence reads: CASSREYNQPQHF. The CDR3 region has the DNA TGTGCCAGCTCCAGGGAATACAATCAGCCCCAGCATTTT.

V is TRBV28 and J is TRBJ2-3; TRBD2 matches at 10 bases. The J segment lost 0 bases and the V segment lost 7 bases, leaving 4 bases of the junction unmatched. The CDR3 has 15 residues. The germline CDR1 and CDR2 sequences are MDHEN and SYDVKM. The CDR3, as DNA: TGTGCCAGCACCTTACTAGCGGGAAGCACAGATACGCAGTATTTT. This codes for CASTLLAGSTDTQYF. The full variable domain, with the rest looked up from reference TRBV28 and TRBJ2-3, is DVKVTQSSRYLVKRTGEKVFLECVQDMDHENMFWYRQDPGLGLRLIYFSYDVKMKEKGDIPEGYSVSREKKERFSLILESASTNQTSMYLCASTLLAGSTDTQYFGPGTRLTVL.

The rearrangement joins TRBV28 to TRBJ2-5; no clear D gene. The germline V gene encodes CDR1 MDHEN and CDR2 SYDVKM. This CDR3 comprises 13 residues. V was cut by 6 bases and J by 4 bases, with 12 bases left in between. This CDR3 reads CASRNERSETQYF. The CDR3 DNA sequence: TGTGCCAGCAGAAACGAGAGATCAGAGACCCAGTACTTC.

This clone has a single count. The V and J genes are TRBV2 and TRBJ2-7; 10 bases are a match to TRBD2. This CDR3 spans 14 amino acids. The trim removed 6 bases at V and 5 bases at J, leaving 7 bases unmatched. The V gene's germline CDR1 is SNHLY and CDR2 FYNNEI. In DNA, the CDR3 is TGTGCCAGCAGGAGGAGGCTAGCGGGGGACGAGCAGTACTTC. Translation: CASRRRLAGDEQYF. Supplemented by reference TRBV2 and TRBJ2-7, the full variable domain reads EPEVTQTPSHQVTQMGQEVILRCVPISNHLYFYWYRQILGQKVEFLVSFYNNEISEKSEIFDDQFSVERPDGSNFTLKIRSTKLEDSAMYFCASRRRLAGDEQYFGPGTRLTVT.

This chain links TRBV28 with TRBJ2-1; D is possibly TRBD2 (5 bases). With 6 bases removed from V and 0 bases from J, the gap between germline ends came to 9 bases. CDR1 MDHEN and CDR2 SYDVKM come from the germline V gene. The CDR3 loop spans 14 amino acids. The CDR3 DNA sequence: TGTGCCAGCAGCCGGGGAAGCTCCTACAATGAGCAGTTCTTC. Protein product: CASSRGSSYNEQFF.

This clone was detected only once. V and J are TRBV6-5 and TRBJ2-1, with TRBD1 as a possible D gene (6 bases). Germline lookup yields CDR1 MNHEY and CDR2 SVGAGI. With 7 bases removed from V and 5 bases from J, the gap between germline ends came to 15 bases. CDR3 length: 14 residues. CDR3 protein: CASNRAGANNEQFF. CDR3 sequence (DNA): TGTGCCAGCAATAGGGCAGGGGCCAACAATGAGCAGTTCTTC.

This chain uses TRBV5-1 with TRBJ2-3; D perhaps matches TRBD2 (7 bases). Germline lookup yields CDR1 SGHRS and CDR2 YFSETQ. The CDR3 has 17 amino acids. Deletions cut 4 bases from V and 2 bases from J, with 20 bases between. The CDR3 DNA reads TGCGCCAGCAGCACCCGCGGGGGCCAAAGGAACACAGATACGCAGTATTTT. This codes for CASSTRGGQRNTDTQYF.

The chain couples TRBV19 to TRBJ1-5; maybe TRBD1 (6 bases). V was trimmed by 9 bases and J by 6 bases, leaving 21 bases between them. CDR1 and CDR2 from the germline V gene are LNHDA and SQIVND (reference sequence). The CDR3 is made up of 15 amino acids. As DNA, the CDR3 is TGTGCCAGCGGCGCGGACAGTCGGTTGGGTCAGCCCCAGCATTTT. Protein product: CASGADSRLGQPQHF.

The chain recombines TRBV19 with TRBJ1-2; 9 bases are a match to TRBD1. V trimming: 6 bases; J trimming: 2 bases; junction bases outside the gene matches: 10. From germline, CDR1 is LNHDA and CDR2 SQIVND (reference sequence). The CDR3 consists of 16 residues. DNA for the CDR3: TGTGCCAGTAGGGGGACAGGGACGATTGGGAACTATGGCTACACCTTC. Protein: CASRGTGTIGNYGYTF. Full variable domain (outside the CDR3, taken from reference TRBV19 and TRBJ1-2): DGGITQSPKYLFRKEGQNVTLSCEQNLNHDAMYWYRQDPGQGLRLIYYSQIVNDFQKGDIAEGYSVSREKKESFPLTVTSAQKNPTAFYLCASRGTGTIGNYGYTFGSGTRLTVV.

This chain joins TRBV7-6 and TRBJ1-2; unclear D gene. This CDR3 has 13 residues. The germline V gene has CDR1 SGHVS and CDR2 FNYEAQ. V lost 2 bases and J lost 5, with 9 bases in between. This CDR3 reads CASSLTETYGYTF. The CDR3 bases are TGTGCCAGCAGCTTAACTGAAACTTATGGCTACACCTTC.

J is TRBJ1-4 and V is TRBV18; D remains unclear. The ends were cut back, 4 bases at V and 6 bases at J, with 6 bases in the middle. The germline V gene has CDR1 KGHSH and CDR2 LQKENI. This CDR3 spans 12 amino acids. The CDR3 bases are TGTGCCAGCTCACTCCCGGATGAAAAACTGTTTTTT. Its protein product is CASSLPDEKLFF.